Below, one TCR beta chain is given with its context. No antigen is known for it. Newly diagnosed hyperthyroidism, duration under 2 months, in patients aged 18 to 65. Patients having uncontrolled infection, another autoimmune disease, pregnancy or lactation were not included. The record originates from a study of T cells in Graves' hyperthyroidism and ophthalmopathy. Background on the study: The initial diagnosis was the point when peripheral blood was collected, ahead of any treatment. Findings and limits, study-wide: Progression to ophthalmopathy was predicted a median of 6.5 months early.

CDR3 length: 15 residues. Trimming at V came to 4 bases and at J to 2 bases, leaving 7 bases not matched to a gene. The germline gives CDR1 LNHDA, CDR2 SQIVND (reference sequence). From RNA transcripts, TCR beta CDR3 regions were amplified. The HTBI primer set served for first-round RT-PCR of the TCR CDR3. TCRdb re-called the multiplex PCR reads with MiXCR, one entry per CDR3 protein. The data hold hundreds of thousands of distinct CDR3 sequences, with less than 15% observed a single time. V and J are TRBV19 and TRBJ2-7; TRBD1 matches at 8 bases. Sequencing input: blood. The receptor's source is a woman younger than 30 with Graves' hyperthyroidism. The CDR3 DNA reads as TGTGCCAGTAGTAAAGAGGGGACAGGAACCTACGAGCAGTACTTC. Translation gives CASSKEGTGTYEQYF.